One sample yielded the 14 T cell receptor beta chains listed below, sequenced in a study of PD-L1 blockade in urothelial cancer. The table came from immunoSEQ multiplex PCR; TCRdb's copy has only in-frame clones and leaves some out. The sample lists roughly 24,000 clones, around 88% seen once, with 30% to 40% in the top ten. Here the sequenced sample was PBMCs, taken around atezolizumab (anti-PD-L1) treatment. These receptors all stem from a man in his 60s with urothelial cancer.

The V call is TRBV27, the J call TRBJ2-7, with 8 bases lining up with TRBD1. Looked up from germline, CDR1 is MNHEY and CDR2 is SMNVEV (reference sequence). The CDR3 sequence is 16 residues long. The trim removed 5 bases at V and 1 base at J, leaving 10 bases unmatched. CDR3 region: CASSPSTGDGSYEQYF. CDR3 nucleotide sequence: TGTGCCAGCAGTCCCTCGACAGGGGACGGATCCTACGAGCAGTACTTC.

The chain links TRBV28 to TRBJ1-1; 7 bases map to TRBD1. V shed 4 bases and J 7 bases; nucleotides not matched to a gene: 12. From germline, CDR1 is MDHEN and CDR2 SYDVKM. The CDR3 totals 15 residues. The CDR3, as DNA: TGTGCCAGCAGTTCGGCGACAGGGTTAGAGGATGAAGCTTTCTTT. Translated, it gives CASSSATGLEDEAFF.

This chain connects TRBV6-1 to TRBJ1-2; 9 bases align to TRBD1. Germline V lookup: CDR1 MNHNS, CDR2 SASEGT. After removal of 3 bases from V and 4 bases from J, the junction contained 6 bases not matched to a gene. The CDR3 contains 15 residues. CDR3 protein: CASSDWGQGSYGYTF. The CDR3 bases are TGTGCCAGCAGTGACTGGGGACAGGGATCCTATGGCTACACCTTC.

This sequence joins TRBV1 and TRBJ2-1; whether TRBD1, the table's D call, matches the DNA was not checked. TRBV1 is a known pseudogene. This CDR3 region has 14 residues. This CDR3 reads CTSSQDRFDNEQFF. The CDR3 DNA reads TGCACCAGCAGCCAAGACAGGTTCGACAATGAGCAGTTCTTC.

This clone was observed a few times. The rearrangement uses TRBV18 and TRBJ1-5, with 8 bases matching TRBD1. The CDR3 is 13 amino acids. After removal of 5 bases from V and 4 bases from J, the junction contained 1 base not matched to a gene. In germline, CDR1 is KGHSH, CDR2 LQKENI. In DNA form, the CDR3 reads TGTGCCAGCTCAAGGGACAGGAATCAGCCCCAGCATTTT. Residues: CASSRDRNQPQHF.

This chain connects TRBV9 to TRBJ2-1; 7 nucleotides align to TRBD1. CDR3 length: 16 residues. CDR1 is SGDLS, CDR2 YYNGEE, per germline. V gave up 3 bases and J gave up 3 bases; unmatched junction bases: 9. This chain's CDR3 is CASSERRRDSYNEQFF. The CDR3 DNA reads TGTGCCAGCAGCGAGAGAAGAAGGGACAGCTACAATGAGCAGTTCTTC.

The chain employs TRBV10-3 and TRBJ2-3, with 8 bases matching TRBD2. The germline gives CDR1 ENHRY, CDR2 SYGVKD. The CDR3 is 15 amino acids. V dropped 10 bases and J dropped 0; count of bases not matched to a gene: 9. The DNA of the CDR3 is TGTGCCACCCGCACTAGCGGACCTAGCACAGATACGCAGTATTTT. It translates to CATRTSGPSTDTQYF.

In this sample, this clone turned up once. The chain employs TRBV2 and TRBJ2-7; D is unresolved. This CDR3 is 11 amino acids long. CDR1 is SNHLY, CDR2 FYNNEI, per germline. The V end was cut by 7 bases, the J end by 4 bases, with 8 bases between. CDR3 in amino acids: CASTPMYEQYF. DNA of the CDR3: TGTGCCAGCACCCCAATGTACGAGCAGTACTTC.

The chain joins TRBV2 to TRBJ1-4; D gene uncertain. There are 14 residues in the CDR3. V shed 3 bases and J shed 4 bases, with 9 bases lying between them. The germline V gene has CDR1 SNHLY and CDR2 FYNNEI. In nucleotides, the CDR3 is TGTGCCAGCAGTGAGAGCGGTGGTAATGAAAAACTGTTTTTT. Its translation: CASSESGGNEKLFF.

This clone showed up just a few times. One junction end does not reproduce the germline sequence, and a read error may be involved. CDR3 DNA sequence: TGCGCCAGCAGCCCGTATCAAGTTACTAGCGGGCAGCTGTTTTTT. This gives the protein CASSPYQVTSGQLFF. The J gene is TRBJ2-2, the V gene TRBV5-1; 9 nucleotides match TRBD2. The germline gives CDR1 SGHRS, CDR2 YFSETQ. The CDR3 extends over 15 amino acids. Using reference TRBV5-1 and TRBJ2-2 for the parts outside the CDR3, the full variable domain is KAGVTQTPRYLIKTRGQQVTLSCSPISGHRSVSWYQQTPGQGLQFLFEYFSETQRNKGNFPGRFSGRQFSNSRSEMNVSTLELGDSALYLCASSPYQVTSGQLFFGEGSRLTVL.

This clone was seen more than once but under ten times. V and J are TRBV19 and TRBJ1-2; D gene unclear. CDR3 length: 11 amino acids. Trimming took off 11 bases at V and 6 bases at J, with 13 bases between the two ends. CDR1 and CDR2 (germline): LNHDA, SQIVND (reference sequence). The CDR3 here is CASTNRDGYTF. CDR3 sequence (DNA): TGTGCCTCCACAAATCGGGATGGCTACACCTTC.

The chain links TRBV7-3 to TRBJ2-7; TRBD2 might be the D (6 bases). V dropped 4 bases and J dropped 3 bases, with 13 bases sitting between them. The CDR3 is made up of 14 amino acids. The germline V gene encodes CDR1 SGHTA and CDR2 FQGTGA. As DNA, the CDR3 is TGTGCCAGCAGCTCCGGGACTGGGAACTACGAGCAGTACTTC. Its protein is CASSSGTGNYEQYF.

This clone appeared once. V usage is TRBV5-6 and J usage is TRBJ1-1, with 7 positions matching TRBD1. The V gene end was trimmed by 0 bases and the J gene end by 5 bases; junction bases not matched to a gene: 10. Germline V gives CDR1 SGHDT, CDR2 YYEEEE. The CDR3 sequence is 16 residues long. The CDR3 nucleotides are TGTGCCAGCAGCTTGGAGGAGGGGGCGAGCAGGACTGAAGCTTTCTTT. It is translated as CASSLEEGASRTEAFF.

The gene calls are TRBV20-1 and TRBJ1-1; D possibly corresponds to TRBD1 (5 bases). CDR3 length: 10 amino acids. Trimming removed 6 bases from V and 5 bases from J, with 7 bases in between. The V gene's germline CDR1 is DFQATT and CDR2 SNEGSKA (reference sequence). Here the CDR3 reads CSAGRTEAFF. The DNA for the CDR3 is TGCAGTGCGGGGCGTACTGAAGCTTTCTTT.